This passage covers 3 T cell receptor beta chains from one sample sequenced in a study of shared clonotypes between healthy human individuals. TCRdb's copy holds only in-frame clones and misses some; the assay was immunoSEQ multiplex PCR. There are under 1,900,000 clones in the sample; 98% to 99% occur only once, and 0.36% lies in the top ten. Sequenced input: naive CD4+ T cells sorted from blood. Subset defined: CD45RA+ positively selected. The source of these receptors is a man under 40 in good health.

The DNA for the CDR3 is TGTGCCACCTCGACAGGGGCGGATGAAAAACTGTTTTTT. Translation gives CATSTGADEKLFF. This chain uses TRBV10-3 with TRBJ1-4, with 8 bases matching TRBD1. The V gene end was trimmed by 10 bases and the J gene end by 6 bases; junction bases not matched to a gene: 7. The CDR3 extends over 13 amino acids. Germline V lookup: CDR1 ENHRY, CDR2 SYGVKD.

The chain is built from TRBV7-6 and TRBJ2-2; D remains ambiguous. CDR1 SGHVS and CDR2 FNYEAQ come from the germline V gene. CDR3 length equals 12 residues. V lost 8 bases and J lost 0, with 4 bases in between. The CDR3 reads CASLANTGELFF. Written as DNA, the CDR3 is TGTGCCAGCTTAGCGAACACCGGGGAGCTGTTTTTT.

This chain joins TRBV29-1 and TRBJ2-5; no firm D call. The germline V and J ends were trimmed by 4 bases and 2 bases, with 5 bases remaining between them. CDR3 length: 11 residues. Germline lookup yields CDR1 SQVTM and CDR2 ANQGSEA. As DNA, the CDR3 is TGCAGCGTTGTTTGGCAAGAGACCCAGTACTTC. Encoded protein: CSVVWQETQYF.